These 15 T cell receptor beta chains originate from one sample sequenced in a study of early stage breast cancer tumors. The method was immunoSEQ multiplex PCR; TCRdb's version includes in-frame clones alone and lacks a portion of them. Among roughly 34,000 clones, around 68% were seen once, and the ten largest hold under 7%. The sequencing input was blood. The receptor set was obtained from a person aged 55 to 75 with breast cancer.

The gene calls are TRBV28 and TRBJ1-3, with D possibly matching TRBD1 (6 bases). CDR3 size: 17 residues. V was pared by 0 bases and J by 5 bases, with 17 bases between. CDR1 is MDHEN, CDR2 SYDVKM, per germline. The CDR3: CASSLWPPRTDRNTIYF. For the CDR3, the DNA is TGTGCCAGCAGTTTATGGCCCCCCCGGACAGACCGAAACACCATATATTTT.

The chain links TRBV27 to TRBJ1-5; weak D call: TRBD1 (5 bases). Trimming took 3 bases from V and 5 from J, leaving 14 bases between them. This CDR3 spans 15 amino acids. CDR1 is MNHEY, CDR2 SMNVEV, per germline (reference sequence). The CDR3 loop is CASSFLGDSYQPQHF. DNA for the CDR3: TGTGCCAGCAGTTTCCTAGGGGATAGTTATCAGCCCCAGCATTTT.

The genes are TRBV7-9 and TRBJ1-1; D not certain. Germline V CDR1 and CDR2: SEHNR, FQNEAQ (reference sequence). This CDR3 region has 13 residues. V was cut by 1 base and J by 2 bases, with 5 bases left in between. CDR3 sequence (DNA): TGTGCCAGCAGCTTAGGGCAAAACACTGAAGCTTTCTTT. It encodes CASSLGQNTEAFF. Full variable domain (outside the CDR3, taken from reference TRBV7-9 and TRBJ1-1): DTGVSQNPRHKITKRGQNVTFRCDPISEHNRLYWYRQTLGQGPEFLTYFQNEAQLEKSRLLSDRFSAERPKGSFSTLEIQRTEQGDSAMYLCASSLGQNTEAFFGQGTRLTVV.

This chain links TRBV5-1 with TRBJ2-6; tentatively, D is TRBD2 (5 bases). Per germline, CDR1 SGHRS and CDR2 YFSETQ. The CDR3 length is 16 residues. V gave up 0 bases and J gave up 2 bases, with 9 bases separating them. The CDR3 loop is CASSLAGSAGANVLTF. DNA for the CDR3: TGCGCCAGCAGCTTGGCGGGGAGTGCTGGGGCCAACGTCCTGACTTTC.

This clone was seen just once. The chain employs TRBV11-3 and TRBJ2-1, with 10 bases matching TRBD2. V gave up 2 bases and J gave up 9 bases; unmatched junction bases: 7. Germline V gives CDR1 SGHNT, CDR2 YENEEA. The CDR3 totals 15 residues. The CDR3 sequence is CASSLTSGISREQFF. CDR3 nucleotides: TGTGCCAGCAGCTTAACTAGCGGGATCTCTCGTGAGCAGTTCTTC.

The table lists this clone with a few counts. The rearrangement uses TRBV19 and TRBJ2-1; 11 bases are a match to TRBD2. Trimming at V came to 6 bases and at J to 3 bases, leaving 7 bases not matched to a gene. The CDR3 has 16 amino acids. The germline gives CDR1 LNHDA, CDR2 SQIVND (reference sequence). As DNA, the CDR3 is TGTGCCAGTAGGGATACTAGCGGGGGACGCTACAATGAGCAGTTCTTC. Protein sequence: CASRDTSGGRYNEQFF.

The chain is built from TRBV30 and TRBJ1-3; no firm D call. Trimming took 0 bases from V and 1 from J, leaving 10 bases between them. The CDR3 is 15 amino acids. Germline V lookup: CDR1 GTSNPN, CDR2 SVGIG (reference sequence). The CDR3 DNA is TGTGCCTGGAGTGTACCGGGGATTTCTGGAAACACCATATATTTT. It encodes CAWSVPGISGNTIYF.

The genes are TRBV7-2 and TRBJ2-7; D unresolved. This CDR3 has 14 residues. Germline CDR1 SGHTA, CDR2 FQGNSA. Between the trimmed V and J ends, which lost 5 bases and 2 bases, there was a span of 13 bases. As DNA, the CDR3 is TGTGCCAGCAGCGGGCCTATAAAGACCTACGAGCAGTACTTC. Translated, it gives CASSGPIKTYEQYF. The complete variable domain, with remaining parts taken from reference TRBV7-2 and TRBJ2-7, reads GAGVSQSPSNKVTEKGKDVELRCDPISGHTALYWYRQSLGQGLEFLIYFQGNSAPDKSGLPSDRFSAERTGGSVSTLTIQRTQQEDSAVYLCASSGPIKTYEQYFGPGTRLTVT.

In DNA form, the CDR3 reads TGTGCCAGCAGCACCGGGACTTCCCGTTTCTTC. Amino acids: CASSTGTSRFF. V gene TRBV9 combines with J gene TRBJ2-1; a possible D gene is TRBD2 (6 bases). This CDR3 region has 11 residues. The germline V gene has CDR1 SGDLS and CDR2 YYNGEE. V was shortened by 4 bases and J by 16 bases, with 15 bases between the two germline ends.

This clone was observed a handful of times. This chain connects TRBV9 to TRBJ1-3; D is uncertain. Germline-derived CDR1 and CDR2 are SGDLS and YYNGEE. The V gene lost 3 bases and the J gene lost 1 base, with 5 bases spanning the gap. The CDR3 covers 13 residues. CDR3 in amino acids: CASSGRSGNTIYF. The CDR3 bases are TGTGCCAGCAGCGGAAGGTCTGGAAACACCATATATTTT.

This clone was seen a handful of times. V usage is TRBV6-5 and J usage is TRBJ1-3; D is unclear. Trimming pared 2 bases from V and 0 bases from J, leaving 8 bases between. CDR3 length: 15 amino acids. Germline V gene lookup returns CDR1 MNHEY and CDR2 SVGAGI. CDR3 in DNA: TGTGCCAGCAGTTACGGGAGGGACTCTGGAAACACCATATATTTT. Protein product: CASSYGRDSGNTIYF.

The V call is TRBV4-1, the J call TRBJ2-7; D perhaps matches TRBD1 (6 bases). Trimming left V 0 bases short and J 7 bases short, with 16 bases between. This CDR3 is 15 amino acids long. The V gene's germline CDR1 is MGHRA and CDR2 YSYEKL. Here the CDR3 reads CASSQEPGQPLEQYF. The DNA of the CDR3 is TGCGCCAGCAGCCAAGAGCCAGGACAGCCGCTAGAGCAGTACTTC.

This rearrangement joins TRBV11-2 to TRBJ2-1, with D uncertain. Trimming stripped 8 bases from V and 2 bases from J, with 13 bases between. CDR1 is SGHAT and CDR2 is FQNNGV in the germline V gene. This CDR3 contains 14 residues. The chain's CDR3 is CASWPGGTYNEQFF. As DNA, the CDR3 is TGTGCCAGCTGGCCAGGCGGAACCTACAATGAGCAGTTCTTC.

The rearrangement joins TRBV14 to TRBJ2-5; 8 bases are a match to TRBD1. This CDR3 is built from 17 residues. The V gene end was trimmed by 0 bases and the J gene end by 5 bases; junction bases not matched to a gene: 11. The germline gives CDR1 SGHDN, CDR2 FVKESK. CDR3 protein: CASSQDVSGRGQETQYF. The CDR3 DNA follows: TGTGCCAGCAGCCAAGATGTTTCGGGCAGGGGGCAGGAGACCCAGTACTTC. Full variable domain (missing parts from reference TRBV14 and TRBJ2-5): EAGVTQFPSHSVIEKGQTVTLRCDPISGHDNLYWYRRVMGKEIKFLLHFVKESKQDESGMPNNRFLAERTGGTYSTLKVQPAELEDSGVYFCASSQDVSGRGQETQYFGPGTRLLVL.

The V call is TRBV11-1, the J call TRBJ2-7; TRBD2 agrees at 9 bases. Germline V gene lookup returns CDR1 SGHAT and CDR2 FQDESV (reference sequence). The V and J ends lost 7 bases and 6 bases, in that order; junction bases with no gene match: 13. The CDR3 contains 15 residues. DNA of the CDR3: TGTGCCAGCACCGAGCTGGCGGGAGGGATTGGCGAGCAGTACTTC. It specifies CASTELAGGIGEQYF.